This TCR beta chain appears in the sequencing data of a study of blood T cell repertoires in COVID-19. Study-level information: Sites in the United States, Italy and Spain provided acute and convalescent COVID-19 samples.

V was pared by 6 bases and J by 6 bases, with 6 bases of the junction left unmatched. Looked up from germline, CDR1 is SQVTM and CDR2 is ANQGSEA. The CDR3 totals 14 residues. In the original workflow: Cell counts per sample came from amplifying reference gene primers. Profiled with immunoSEQ multiplex PCR; TCRdb holds only in-frame clones, not every one. The DNA was the basis for D and trimming; V, J and clone size are from that table. The table lists 250,000 to 350,000 clones, roughly four fifths of them singletons. A Seattle source enrolled patients during active infection and followed them longitudinally.

The sequence was collected from a person aged 70 to 85 with COVID-19, enrolled during active disease. The specimen sequenced was peripheral blood. The rearrangement links TRBV29-1 to TRBJ1-5; 12 bases are a match to TRBD1. The CDR3 protein is CSVGGQGAGQPQHF. The CDR3, as DNA: TGCAGCGTCGGGGGACAGGGGGCGGGTCAGCCCCAGCATTTT.